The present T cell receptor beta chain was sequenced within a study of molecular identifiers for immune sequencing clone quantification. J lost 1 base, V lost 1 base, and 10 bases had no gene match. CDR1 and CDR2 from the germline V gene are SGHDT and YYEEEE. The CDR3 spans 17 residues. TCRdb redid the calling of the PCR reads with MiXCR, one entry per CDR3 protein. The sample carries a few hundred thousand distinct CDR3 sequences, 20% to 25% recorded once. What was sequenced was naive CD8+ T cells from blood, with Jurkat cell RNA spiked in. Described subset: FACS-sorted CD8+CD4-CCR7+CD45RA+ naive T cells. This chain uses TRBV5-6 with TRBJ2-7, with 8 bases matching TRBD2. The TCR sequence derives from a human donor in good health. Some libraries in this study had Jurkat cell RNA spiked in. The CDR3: CASSLLSGATFSYEQYF. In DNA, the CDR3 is TGTGCCAGCAGCTTGCTTAGCGGGGCAACATTTTCCTACGAGCAGTACTTC.